Listed below are T cell receptor beta chains from one sample, sequenced in a study of siplizumab effects on memory and regulatory T cells. This table comes from immunoSEQ multiplex PCR, and its TCRdb copy is limited to in-frame clones, with some not included. The sample consists of around 110,000 clones, around 94% of them appearing once. The specimen was non-Treg CD4+ T cells sorted from blood. Source of these receptors: a human donor in good health. Both conserved end residues are part of each CDR3. Size is omitted from some rows. Given values are once, few, many or a class for expanded clones.

size	J	length	V	CDR3
NA	TRBJ1-1	13	TRBV11-3	CASSRGGGTEAFF
NA	TRBJ2-2	14	TRBV2	CASMDRKNTGELFF
once	TRBJ1-4	13	TRBV25-1	CASSARGGEKLFF
once	TRBJ2-7	14	TRBV7-2	CASSLRTAAYEQYF
once	TRBJ2-3	12	TRBV7-9	CASSGNTDTQYF
NA	TRBJ2-1	11	TRBV20-1	CSASPDKEQFF
NA	TRBJ2-5	15	TRBV29-1	CSVARTGTEKETQYF
NA	TRBJ2-1	16	TRBV11-2	CASRGRGTGGLYEQFF
NA	TRBJ2-1	16	TRBV5-5	CASSLDTGKDYNEQFF
NA	TRBJ1-1	13	TRBV29-1	CSVEYSGGTEAFF